Below, 8 T cell receptor beta chains from the same sample are listed, as sequenced in a study of shared clonotypes between healthy human individuals. Libraries were prepared by immunoSEQ multiplex PCR; TCRdb keeps only in-frame clonotypes and omits some of them. This table holds some 900,000 clones, around three quarters found once. The sample taken for sequencing was memory CD4+ T cells sorted from blood. Subset indicated: CD45RA-negative fraction. The source is a young man in good health.

Written as DNA, the CDR3 is TGTGCCAGTAGTCCCCCGAAGACTAGCGGGAGCAAGCAGTTCTTC. Amino acid sequence: CASSPPKTSGSKQFF. This sequence joins TRBV19 and TRBJ2-1, with 12 bases aligning to TRBD2. This CDR3 is built from 15 residues. V was clipped by 5 bases and J by 11 bases; unmatched bases: 10. The germline gives CDR1 LNHDA, CDR2 SQIVND (reference sequence).

This sequence joins TRBV6-1 and TRBJ1-5, with 8 bases lining up with TRBD1. V lost 6 bases, J lost 2 bases, and 6 bases stayed unmatched. There are 15 residues in the CDR3. Germline V gene lookup returns CDR1 MNHNS and CDR2 SASEGT. The CDR3 nucleotides are TGTGCCAGCAGGTTACAGGGGGATGGCAATCAGCCCCAGCATTTT. It codes for CASRLQGDGNQPQHF.

Points on this clone: The sample contains more than one DNA sequence encoding this CDR3. The chain links TRBV5-1 to TRBJ2-5, with 7 positions matching TRBD2. The ends lost 2 bases at V and 1 base at J; junction bases unmatched: 2. Germline-derived CDR1 and CDR2 are SGHRS and YFSETQ. The CDR3 loop spans 14 amino acids. For the CDR3, the DNA is TGCGCCAGCAGCTTATCTAGCGGCCAAGAGACCCAGTACTTC. Translating gives CASSLSSGQETQYF. Combining the CDR3 with reference TRBV5-1 and TRBJ2-5 gives the whole variable domain KAGVTQTPRYLIKTRGQQVTLSCSPISGHRSVSWYQQTPGQGLQFLFEYFSETQRNKGNFPGRFSGRQFSNSRSEMNVSTLELGDSALYLCASSLSSGQETQYFGPGTRLLVL.

The rearrangement links TRBV27 to TRBJ2-7; TRBD1 matches 10 bases. Germline V gene lookup returns CDR1 MNHEY and CDR2 SMNVEV (reference sequence). Trimming at V came to 3 bases and at J to 3 bases, leaving 5 bases not matched to a gene. The CDR3 consists of 15 residues. The CDR3 reads CASSFLGTGDYEQYF. CDR3 sequence (DNA): TGTGCCAGCAGTTTTCTGGGGACAGGGGACTACGAGCAGTACTTC.

V usage is TRBV2 and J usage is TRBJ1-2; 7 bases agree with TRBD1. CDR1 and CDR2 (germline): SNHLY, FYNNEI. The CDR3 loop spans 15 amino acids. Trimming removed 5 bases from V and 4 bases from J; junction bases left unmatched: 10. CDR3 residues: CASSYQGTEIYGYTF. The CDR3, as DNA: TGTGCCAGCAGTTATCAAGGGACAGAGATCTATGGCTACACCTTC. The full variable domain, in which reference TRBV2 and TRBJ1-2 provide the parts outside the CDR3, is EPEVTQTPSHQVTQMGQEVILRCVPISNHLYFYWYRQILGQKVEFLVSFYNNEISEKSEIFDDQFSVERPDGSNFTLKIRSTKLEDSAMYFCASSYQGTEIYGYTFGSGTRLTVV.

The genes are TRBV28 and TRBJ2-5, with D perhaps matching TRBD1 (6 bases). The germline gives CDR1 MDHEN, CDR2 SYDVKM. The CDR3 consists of 17 residues. Trimming removed 10 bases at V and 4 bases at J, with 28 bases between. The CDR3 DNA sequence: TGTGCCACCCGGAAACAGGGCCTCGGAGGCGATTCAGAGACCCAGTACTTC. It yields the protein CATRKQGLGGDSETQYF.

The chain recombines TRBV10-3 with TRBJ2-7; D gene ambiguous. V was trimmed by 4 bases and J by 0 bases, leaving 10 bases between them. The CDR3 is 14 residues long. Looked up from germline, CDR1 is ENHRY and CDR2 is SYGVKD. This CDR3 is CAISAPGTSYEQYF. DNA of the CDR3: TGTGCCATCAGTGCCCCCGGAACCTCCTACGAGCAGTACTTC.

This sequence joins TRBV2 and TRBJ1-4; D uncertain. The ends were cut back, 6 bases at V and 8 bases at J, with 22 bases in the middle. The CDR3 totals 16 residues. CDR1 and CDR2 (germline): SNHLY, FYNNEI. The CDR3 region is CASRMGRAPNGEKLFF. CDR3 bases: TGTGCCAGCAGAATGGGGAGGGCCCCCAACGGCGAAAAACTGTTTTTT.